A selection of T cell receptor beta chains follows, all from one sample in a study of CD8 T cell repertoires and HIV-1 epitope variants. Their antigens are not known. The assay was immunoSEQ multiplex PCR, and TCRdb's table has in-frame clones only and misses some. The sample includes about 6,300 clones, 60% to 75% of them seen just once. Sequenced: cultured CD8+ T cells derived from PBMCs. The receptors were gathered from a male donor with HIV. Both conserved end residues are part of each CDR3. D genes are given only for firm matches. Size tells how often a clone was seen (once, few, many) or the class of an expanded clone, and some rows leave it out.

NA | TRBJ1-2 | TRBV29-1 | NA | CSVEDMGGVDGYTF | TGCAGCGTTGAAGATATGGGGGGCGTGGATGGCTACACCTTC
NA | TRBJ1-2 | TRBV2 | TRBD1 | CASSGTGSSYGYTF | TGTGCCAGCAGTGGGACAGGGTCGAGCTATGGCTACACCTTC
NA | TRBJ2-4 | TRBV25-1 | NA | CASSEFRGKDIQYF | TGTGCCAGCAGTGAATTCAGGGGAAAGGACATTCAGTACTTC
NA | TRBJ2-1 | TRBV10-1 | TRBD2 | CASSDPLLAGNYNEQFF | TGCGCCAGCAGTGACCCCCTTCTAGCGGGAAACTACAATGAGCAGTTCTTC
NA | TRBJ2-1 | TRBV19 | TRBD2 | CASSIGSGGPYNEQFF | TGTGCCAGTAGTATAGGAAGCGGGGGACCCTACAATGAGCAGTTCTTC
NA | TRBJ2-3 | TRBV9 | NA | CASSAGSDTQYF | TGTGCCAGCAGCGCCGGGTCAGATACGCAGTATTTT
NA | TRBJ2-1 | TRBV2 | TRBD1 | CASSSPGTAYNEQFF | TGTGCCAGCAGTAGCCCCGGGACAGCATACAATGAGCAGTTCTTC
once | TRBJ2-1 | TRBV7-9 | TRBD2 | CASSIVAGGPAYNEQFF | TGTGCCAGCAGCATAGTAGCGGGAGGTCCCGCCTACAATGAGCAGTTCTTC
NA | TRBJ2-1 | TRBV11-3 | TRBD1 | CASSFQGGQGVNEQFF | TGTGCCAGCAGCTTCCAGGGAGGACAGGGAGTCAATGAGCAGTTCTTC
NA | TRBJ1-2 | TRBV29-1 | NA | CSVEGAGSYGYTF | TGCAGCGTTGAAGGGGCAGGGAGCTATGGCTACACCTTC